The entry below gives a single TCR beta chain sequence along with its context. What it binds is unknown. The sample belongs to a study of PD-1 blockade in classical Hodgkin lymphoma. Study background: Every 2 weeks, patients had 3 mg/kg nivolumab intravenously. Findings and limits, study-wide: Those starting nivolumab under 1 year post-ASCT were excluded. Whoever responded completely had baseline diversity much like that seen in newly diagnosed patients.

Relapse after autologous stem cell transplantation occurred in every patient, and brentuximab vedotin exposure varied. The protocol was immunoSEQ multiplex PCR, while the TCRdb copy is restricted to in-frame clones and leaves out a portion. The repertoire includes about 30,000 clones, 60% to 85% of them detected once, and 3% to 4% sits in the top ten. The CDR3 consists of 15 residues. V was clipped by 2 bases and J by 4 bases, with 15 bases between them. Germline CDR1 reads MNHEY; CDR2 reads SMNVEV (reference sequence). The clonotype originates from a human donor with classical Hodgkin lymphoma. V gene TRBV27 combines with J gene TRBJ2-7; a possible D gene is TRBD2 (5 bases). The sample here was peripheral blood mononuclear cells (PBMCs), taken before the second cycle of nivolumab. This CDR3 is CASSLRLAVAYEQYF. Here the CDR3 DNA reads TGTGCCAGCAGTTTAAGGCTAGCAGTTGCTTACGAGCAGTACTTC.